These 2 T cell receptor beta chains came from one sample sequenced in a study of T cell responses to AZD1222 COVID-19 vaccine. Assay used: immunoSEQ multiplex PCR; TCRdb lists only in-frame clones, some missing. This table holds approximately 150,000 clones, roughly 90% found once. Source: peripheral blood, taken on day 0 of AZD1222 vaccination. These receptors were collected from an adult in good health.

This chain connects TRBV5-8 to TRBJ2-1, with D unresolved. Germline CDR1 reads SGHTS; CDR2 reads YDEGEE. This CDR3 has 16 residues. The germline V and J ends were trimmed by 2 bases and 1 base, with 13 bases remaining between them. CDR3 coding DNA: TGTGCCAGCAGCTTTGGCCTACTTTATTCCTACAATGAGCAGTTCTTC. Its protein product is CASSFGLLYSYNEQFF.

The rearrangement uses TRBV27 and TRBJ2-7; D is possibly TRBD1 (7 bases). CDR3 length equals 13 residues. Germline V gene data show CDR1 as MNHEY and CDR2 as SMNVEV (reference sequence). Trimming cost V 7 bases and J 5 bases, with 15 bases left between them. This CDR3 reads CASNPQGRHEQYF. CDR3 DNA: TGTGCCAGCAACCCACAGGGGAGGCACGAGCAGTACTTC.